This TCR beta chain appears in the sequencing data of a study of regulatory T cells. All CD3G-deficient patients showed autoimmunity, more severe in two. This clone was detected a few times. Its antigen remains unidentified. Amplification used 52 TRBV primers and 13 TRBJ primers. Only in-frame clones appear in the TCRdb table, and some are missing; sequencing was by immunoSEQ multiplex PCR. The repertoire has over 9,000 clones, approximately 80% of them found once; the top ten carry over 9.5%. Study results and caveats: Skewed V and J usage and few unique V-J pairs marked patient repertoires, most in Tregs. Control CD8+ cells showed a nonsignificant trend toward higher Shannon entropy than patient CD8+ cells.

Germline CDR1 and CDR2: MDHEN and SYDVKM. The length of the CDR3 is 16 residues. Germline trimming cut 5 bases from V and 5 bases from J; bases unmatched to any gene: 6. The clonotype was recovered from a person aged 18 to 30 with CD3G deficiency. J is TRBJ2-3 and V is TRBV28; TRBD2 matches 14 bases. Sequences were obtained from CD8+ T cells sorted from blood. The CDR3 DNA reads TGTGCCAGCAGTACTCCCGGGACTAGCGGGAGAGATACGCAGTATTTT. This encodes CASSTPGTSGRDTQYF.